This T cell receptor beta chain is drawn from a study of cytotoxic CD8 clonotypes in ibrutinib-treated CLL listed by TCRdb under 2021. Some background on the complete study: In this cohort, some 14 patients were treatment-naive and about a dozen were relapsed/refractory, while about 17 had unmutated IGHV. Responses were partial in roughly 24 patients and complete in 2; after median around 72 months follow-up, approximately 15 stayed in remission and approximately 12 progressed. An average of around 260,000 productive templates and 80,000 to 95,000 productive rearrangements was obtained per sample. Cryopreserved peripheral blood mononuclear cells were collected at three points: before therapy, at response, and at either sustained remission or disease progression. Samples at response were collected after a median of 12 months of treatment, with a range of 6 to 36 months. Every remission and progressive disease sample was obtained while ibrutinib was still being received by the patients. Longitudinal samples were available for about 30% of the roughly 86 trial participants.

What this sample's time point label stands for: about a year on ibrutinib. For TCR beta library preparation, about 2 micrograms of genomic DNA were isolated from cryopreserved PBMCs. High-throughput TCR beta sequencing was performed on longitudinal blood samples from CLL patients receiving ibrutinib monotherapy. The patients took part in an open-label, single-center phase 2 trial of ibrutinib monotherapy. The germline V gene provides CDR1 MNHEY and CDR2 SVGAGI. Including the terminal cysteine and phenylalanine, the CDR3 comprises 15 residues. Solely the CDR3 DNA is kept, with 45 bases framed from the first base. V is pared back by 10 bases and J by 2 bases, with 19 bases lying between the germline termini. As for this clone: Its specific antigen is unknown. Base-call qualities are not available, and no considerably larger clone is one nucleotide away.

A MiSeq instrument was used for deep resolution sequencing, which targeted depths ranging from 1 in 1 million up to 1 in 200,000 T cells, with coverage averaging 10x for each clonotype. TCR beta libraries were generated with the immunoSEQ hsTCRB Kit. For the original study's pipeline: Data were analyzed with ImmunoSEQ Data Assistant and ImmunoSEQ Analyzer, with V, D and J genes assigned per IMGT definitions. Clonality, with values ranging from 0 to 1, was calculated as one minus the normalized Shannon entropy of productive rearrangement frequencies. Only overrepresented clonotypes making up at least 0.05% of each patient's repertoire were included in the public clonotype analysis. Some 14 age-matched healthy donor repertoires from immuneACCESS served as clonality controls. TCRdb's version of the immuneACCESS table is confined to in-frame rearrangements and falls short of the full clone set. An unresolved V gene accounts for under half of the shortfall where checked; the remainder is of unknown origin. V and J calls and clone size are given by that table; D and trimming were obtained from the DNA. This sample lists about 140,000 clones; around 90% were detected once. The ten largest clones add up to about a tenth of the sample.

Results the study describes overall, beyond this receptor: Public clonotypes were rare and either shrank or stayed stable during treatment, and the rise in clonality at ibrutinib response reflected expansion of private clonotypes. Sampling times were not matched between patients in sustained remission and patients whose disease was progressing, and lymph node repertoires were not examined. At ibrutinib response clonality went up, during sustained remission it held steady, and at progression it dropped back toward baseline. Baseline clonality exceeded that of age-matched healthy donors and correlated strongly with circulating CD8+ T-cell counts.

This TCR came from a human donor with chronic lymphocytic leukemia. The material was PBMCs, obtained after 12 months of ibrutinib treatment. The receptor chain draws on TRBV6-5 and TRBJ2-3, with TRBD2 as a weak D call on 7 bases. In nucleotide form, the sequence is TGTGCCACCTCCCCGGGGGGCAGTGACACAGATACGCAGTATTTT. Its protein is CATSPGGSDTDTQYF.